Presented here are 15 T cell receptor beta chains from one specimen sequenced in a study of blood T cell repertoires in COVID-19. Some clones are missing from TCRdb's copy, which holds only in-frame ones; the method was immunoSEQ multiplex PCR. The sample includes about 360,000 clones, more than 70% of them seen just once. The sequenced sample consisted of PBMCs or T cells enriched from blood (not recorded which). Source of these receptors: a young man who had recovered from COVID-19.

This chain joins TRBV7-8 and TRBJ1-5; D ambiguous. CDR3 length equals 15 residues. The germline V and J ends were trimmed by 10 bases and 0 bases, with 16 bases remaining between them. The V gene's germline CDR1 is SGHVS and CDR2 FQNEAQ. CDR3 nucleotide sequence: TGTGCCACACGGGATGAGTCTTTTAGCAATCAGCCCCAGCATTTT. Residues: CATRDESFSNQPQHF.

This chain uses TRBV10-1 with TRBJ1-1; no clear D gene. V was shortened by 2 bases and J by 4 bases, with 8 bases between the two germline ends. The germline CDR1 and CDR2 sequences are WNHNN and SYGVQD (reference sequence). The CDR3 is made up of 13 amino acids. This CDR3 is CASSENRGTEAFF. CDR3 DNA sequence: TGCGCCAGCAGTGAGAACCGGGGCACTGAAGCTTTCTTT.

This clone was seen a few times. CDR3 in amino acids: CASSIGNGYTF. The CDR3, as DNA: TGTGCCAGTAGTATAGGTAATGGCTACACCTTC. This rearrangement joins TRBV19 to TRBJ1-2; D gene uncertain. The ends were cut back, 1 base at V and 6 bases at J, with 3 bases in the middle. The CDR3 is 11 residues long. CDR1 and CDR2 from the germline V gene are LNHDA and SQIVND (reference sequence). Variable domain in full (rest from reference TRBV19 and TRBJ1-2): DGGITQSPKYLFRKEGQNVTLSCEQNLNHDAMYWYRQDPGQGLRLIYYSQIVNDFQKGDIAEGYSVSREKKESFPLTVTSAQKNPTAFYLCASSIGNGYTFGSGTRLTVV.

For the CDR3, the DNA is TGTGCTAGTGGAAAAACAGGGAGCACCGGGGAGCTGTTTTTT. It yields the protein CASGKTGSTGELFF. The V and J genes are TRBV12-5 and TRBJ2-2; possible D gene TRBD1, 6 bases. Trimming stripped 6 bases from V and 4 bases from J, with 12 bases between. Germline-derived CDR1 and CDR2 are LGHNT and FRNRAP. This CDR3 region has 14 residues.

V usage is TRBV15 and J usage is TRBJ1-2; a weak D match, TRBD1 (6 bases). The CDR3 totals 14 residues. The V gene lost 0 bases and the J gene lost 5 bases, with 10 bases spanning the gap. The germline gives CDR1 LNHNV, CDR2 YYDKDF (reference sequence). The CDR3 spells CATSREGQGYGYTF. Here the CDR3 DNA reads TGTGCCACCAGCAGAGAGGGTCAGGGGTATGGCTACACCTTC.

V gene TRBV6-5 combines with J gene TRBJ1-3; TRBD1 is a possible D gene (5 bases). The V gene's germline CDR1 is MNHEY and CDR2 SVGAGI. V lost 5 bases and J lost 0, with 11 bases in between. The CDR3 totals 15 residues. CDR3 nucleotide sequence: TGTGCCAGCAGTACCGACAGAGTCTCTGGAAACACCATATATTTT. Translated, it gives CASSTDRVSGNTIYF.

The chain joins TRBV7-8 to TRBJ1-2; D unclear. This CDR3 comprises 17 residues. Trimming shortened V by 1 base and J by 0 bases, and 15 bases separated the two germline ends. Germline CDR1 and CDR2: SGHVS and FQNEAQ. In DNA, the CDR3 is TGTGCCAGCAGCTTAGATTCAGGAACGATTTCTAACTATGGCTACACCTTC. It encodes CASSLDSGTISNYGYTF.

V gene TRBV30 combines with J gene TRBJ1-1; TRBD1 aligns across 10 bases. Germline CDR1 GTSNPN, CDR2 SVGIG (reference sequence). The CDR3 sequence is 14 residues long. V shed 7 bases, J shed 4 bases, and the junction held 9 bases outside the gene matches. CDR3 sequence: CASPGQGTGTEAFF. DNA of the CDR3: TGTGCCTCCCCGGGACAGGGGACGGGCACTGAAGCTTTCTTT.

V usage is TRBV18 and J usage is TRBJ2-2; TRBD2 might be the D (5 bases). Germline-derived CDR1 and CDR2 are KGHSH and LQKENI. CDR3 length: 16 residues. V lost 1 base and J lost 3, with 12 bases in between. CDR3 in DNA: TGTGCCAGCTCACCACAGGAGGTGATCCACACCGGGGAGCTGTTTTTT. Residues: CASSPQEVIHTGELFF.

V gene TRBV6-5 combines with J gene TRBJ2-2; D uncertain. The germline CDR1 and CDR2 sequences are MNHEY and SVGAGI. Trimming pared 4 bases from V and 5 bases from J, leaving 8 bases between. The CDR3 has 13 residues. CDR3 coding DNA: TGTGCCAGCAGTTCGAGGAGAACCGGGGAGCTGTTTTTT. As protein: CASSSRRTGELFF.

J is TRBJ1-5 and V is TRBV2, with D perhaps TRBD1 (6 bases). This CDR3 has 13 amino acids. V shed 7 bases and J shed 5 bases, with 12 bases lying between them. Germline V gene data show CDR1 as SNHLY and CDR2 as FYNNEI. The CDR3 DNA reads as TGTGCCAGCAACCGGGACATCTATCAGCCCCAGCATTTT. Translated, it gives CASNRDIYQPQHF.

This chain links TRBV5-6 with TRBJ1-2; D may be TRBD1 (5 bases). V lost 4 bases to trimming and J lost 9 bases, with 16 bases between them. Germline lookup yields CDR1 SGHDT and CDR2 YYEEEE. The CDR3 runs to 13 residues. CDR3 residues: CASSPGGGFSYTF. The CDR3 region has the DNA TGTGCCAGCAGCCCTGGGGGAGGATTTAGCTACACCTTC.

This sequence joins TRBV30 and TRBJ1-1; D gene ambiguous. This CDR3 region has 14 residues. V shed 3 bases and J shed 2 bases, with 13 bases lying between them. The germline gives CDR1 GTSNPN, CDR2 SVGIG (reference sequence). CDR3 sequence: CAWRIQVGNTEAFF. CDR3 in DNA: TGTGCCTGGAGAATCCAGGTTGGTAACACTGAAGCTTTCTTT.

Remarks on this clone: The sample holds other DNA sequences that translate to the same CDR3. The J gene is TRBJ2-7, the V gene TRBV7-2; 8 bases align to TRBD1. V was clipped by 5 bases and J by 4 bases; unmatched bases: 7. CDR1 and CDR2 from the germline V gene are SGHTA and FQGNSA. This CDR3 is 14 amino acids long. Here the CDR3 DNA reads TGTGCCAGCAGCCTAGGACAGGGAGCATACGAGCAGTACTTC. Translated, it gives CASSLGQGAYEQYF. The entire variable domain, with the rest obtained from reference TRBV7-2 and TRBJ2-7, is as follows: GAGVSQSPSNKVTEKGKDVELRCDPISGHTALYWYRQSLGQGLEFLIYFQGNSAPDKSGLPSDRFSAERTGGSVSTLTIQRTQQEDSAVYLCASSLGQGAYEQYFGPGTRLTVT.

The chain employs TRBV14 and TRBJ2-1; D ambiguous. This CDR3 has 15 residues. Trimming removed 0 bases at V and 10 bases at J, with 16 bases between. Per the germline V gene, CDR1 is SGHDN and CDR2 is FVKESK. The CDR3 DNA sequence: TGTGCCAGCAGCCAAGACTCGCGTCCTCCAATCGAGCAGTTCTTC. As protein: CASSQDSRPPIEQFF.